This TCR beta chain stems from a study of PD-L1 blockade in urothelial cancer. About the study: Across blood samples, T cells had a median count of roughly 140,000.

Germline V gene sequence: CDR1 SGHTA, CDR2 FQGNSA. The CDR3 is made up of 14 amino acids. The germline V and J ends were trimmed by 4 bases and 0 bases, with 10 bases remaining between them. Time point noted: peripheral blood 6 weeks after treatment start. The templates were synthetic TCR analogs, and they were spiked into each PCR. Using immunoSEQ multiplex PCR, the repertoire was profiled, and TCRdb retains in-frame clones only, with some absent. The sample has about 76,000 clones; around 93% are singletons. The sequencing used PBMCs, collected around atezolizumab (anti-PD-L1) treatment. The V call is TRBV7-2, the J call TRBJ2-7; D not certain. The sequence came from an elderly woman with urothelial cancer. As DNA, the CDR3 is TGTGCCAGCAGCTCGGTACTGAGCTCCTACGAGCAGTACTTC. Protein product: CASSSVLSSYEQYF.